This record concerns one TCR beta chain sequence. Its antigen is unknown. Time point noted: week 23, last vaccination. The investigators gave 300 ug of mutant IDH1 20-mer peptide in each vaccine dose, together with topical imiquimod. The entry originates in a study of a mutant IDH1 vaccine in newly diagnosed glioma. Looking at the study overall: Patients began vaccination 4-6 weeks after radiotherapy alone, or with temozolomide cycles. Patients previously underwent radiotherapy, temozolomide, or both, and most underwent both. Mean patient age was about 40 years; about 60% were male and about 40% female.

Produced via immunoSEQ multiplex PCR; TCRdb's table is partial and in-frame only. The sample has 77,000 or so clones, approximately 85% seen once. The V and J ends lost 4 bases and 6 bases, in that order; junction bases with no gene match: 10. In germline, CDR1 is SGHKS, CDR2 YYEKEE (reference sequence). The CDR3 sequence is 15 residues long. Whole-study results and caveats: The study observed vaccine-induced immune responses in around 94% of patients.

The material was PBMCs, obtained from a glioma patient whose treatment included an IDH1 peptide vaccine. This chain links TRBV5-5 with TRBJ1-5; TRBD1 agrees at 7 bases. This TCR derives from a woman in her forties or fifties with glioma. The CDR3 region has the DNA TGTGCCAGCAGCCGAGGACAGGACTTTGGTCAGCCCCAGCATTTT. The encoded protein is CASSRGQDFGQPQHF.